This TCR beta chain was obtained from a study of T cell repertoires in cytomegalovirus infection (dated by TCRdb to about 2019). Background on the whole study: Recently identified HLA-C-restricted CMV epitopes, whose presentation resists viral immunomodulation, were targeted by peptide stimulations together with well-studied HLA-B-restricted epitopes. Because public TCR beta signatures pointed to carriage of CMV infection together with the matching HLA type, the HLA type of each donor mattered for the analysis. Results and caveats for the whole study, not just this receptor: Cumulative frequency of public TCR beta family members discriminated carriers of CMV infection plus the relevant HLA type in this cohort and an independent 352-donor cohort. The ex vivo response was dominated by HLA-C-restricted CMV-specific TCR beta clonotypes, which also provided the single most frequent clonotype in two of eight donors.

On this clonotype itself: Its antigen is currently not known. Base qualities are not provided; no much larger clone lies one nucleotide away.

The treatment or condition label, as the study defines it: in vitro stimulation with specific CMV peptide epitopes to enrich CMV-specific T cells. TCRdb lists the instrument as Illumina HiSeq 1500. The public reads were reanalyzed by TCRdb: fastp trimming at Q25, MiXCR alignment, in-frame beta chains only. One record per CDR3 amino acid sequence lists the most common genes and DNA. The sample includes approximately 270,000 distinct CDR3 sequences, with roughly 21% observed a single time. Jointly, the top ten make up approximately 19% of the sample. The germline V gene (reference sequence) gives CDR1 as SGHNT and CDR2 as YYREEE. Taken from cysteine to phenylalanine, the CDR3 has 14 residues. CDR3 DNA is the only sequence kept; it has 42 bases, read in frame from the first base. The trim is 4 bases for V and 4 bases for J, with a gap of 14 bases between the germline ends.

Sample: cultured PBMCs, taken from culture after CMV antigen stimulation. The clonotype was recovered from a human donor in good health (CMV status not recorded). Some clones in this sample may be carry-over from other donors' samples. Recombination linked TRBV5-4 to TRBJ2-5, and perhaps TRBD1 as D gene, on 6 matching bases. The CDR3 region: CASSRIGGSETQYF. In nucleotide form, the sequence is TGTGCCAGCAGCCGAATAGGGGGATCAGAGACCCAGTACTTC.